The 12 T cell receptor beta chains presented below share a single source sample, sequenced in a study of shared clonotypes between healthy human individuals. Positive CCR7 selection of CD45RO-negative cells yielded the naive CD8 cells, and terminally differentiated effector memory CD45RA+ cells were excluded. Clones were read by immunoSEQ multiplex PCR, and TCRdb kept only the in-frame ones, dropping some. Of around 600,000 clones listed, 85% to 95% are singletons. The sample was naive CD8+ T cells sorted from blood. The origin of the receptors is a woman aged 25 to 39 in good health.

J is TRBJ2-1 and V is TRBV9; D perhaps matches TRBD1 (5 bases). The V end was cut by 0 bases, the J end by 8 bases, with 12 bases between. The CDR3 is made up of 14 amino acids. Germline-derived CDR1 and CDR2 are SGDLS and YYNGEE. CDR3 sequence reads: CASSVGRRGYEQFF. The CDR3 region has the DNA TGTGCCAGCAGCGTAGGGCGTAGGGGATATGAGCAGTTCTTC.

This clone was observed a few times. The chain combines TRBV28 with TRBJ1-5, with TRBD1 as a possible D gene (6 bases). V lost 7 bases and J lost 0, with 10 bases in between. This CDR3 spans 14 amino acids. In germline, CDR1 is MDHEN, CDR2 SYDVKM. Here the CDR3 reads CASIDRYSNQPQHF. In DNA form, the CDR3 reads TGTGCCAGCATCGACAGGTATAGCAATCAGCCCCAGCATTTT.

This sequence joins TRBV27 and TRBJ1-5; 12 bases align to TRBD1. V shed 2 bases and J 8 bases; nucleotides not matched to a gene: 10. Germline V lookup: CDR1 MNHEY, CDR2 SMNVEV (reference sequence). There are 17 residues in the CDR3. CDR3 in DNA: TGTGCCAGCAGTTTAGGTATGGGGACAGGGGGCAGTGAGCCCCAGCATTTT. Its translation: CASSLGMGTGGSEPQHF.

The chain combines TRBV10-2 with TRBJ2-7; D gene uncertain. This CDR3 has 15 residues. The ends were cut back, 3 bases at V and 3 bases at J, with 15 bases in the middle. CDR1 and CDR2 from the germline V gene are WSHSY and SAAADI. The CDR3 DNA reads TGCGCCAGCAGTGACGGCAGTCCCGATCTCTACGAGCAGTACTTC. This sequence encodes CASSDGSPDLYEQYF.

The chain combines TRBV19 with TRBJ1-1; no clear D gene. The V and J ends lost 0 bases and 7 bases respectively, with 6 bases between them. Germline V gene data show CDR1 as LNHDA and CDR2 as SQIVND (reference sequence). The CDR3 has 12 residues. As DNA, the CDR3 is TGTGCCAGTAGTATAGATCGTGATGAAGCTTTCTTT. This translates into CASSIDRDEAFF.

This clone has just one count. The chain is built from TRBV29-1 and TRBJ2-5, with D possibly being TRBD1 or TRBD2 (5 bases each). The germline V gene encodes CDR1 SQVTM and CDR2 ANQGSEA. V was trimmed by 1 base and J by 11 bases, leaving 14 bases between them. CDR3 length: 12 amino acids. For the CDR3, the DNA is TGCAGCGTTGAAGTGGGAAGCAGGGAGCAGTACTTC. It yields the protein CSVEVGSREQYF. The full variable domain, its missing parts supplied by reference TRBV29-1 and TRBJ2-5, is SAVISQKPSRDICQRGTSLTIQCQVDSQVTMMFWYRQQPGQSLTLIATANQGSEATYESGFVIDKFPISRPNLTFSTLTVSNMSPEDSSIYLCSVEVGSREQYFGPGTRLLVL.

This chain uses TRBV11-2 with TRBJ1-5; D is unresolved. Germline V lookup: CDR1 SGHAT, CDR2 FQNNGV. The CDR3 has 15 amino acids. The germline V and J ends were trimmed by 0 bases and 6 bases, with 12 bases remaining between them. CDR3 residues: CASSLDPSMGQPQHF. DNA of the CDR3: TGTGCCAGCAGCTTAGATCCCTCCATGGGTCAGCCCCAGCATTTT.

The CDR3 sequence is CAWSVGVAGVYEQFF. The DNA for the CDR3 is TGTGCCTGGAGTGTAGGTGTAGCGGGAGTGTATGAGCAGTTCTTC. The chain uses TRBV30 and TRBJ2-1, with TRBD2 matching 9 bases. Germline CDR1 is GTSNPN and CDR2 is SVGIG (reference sequence). Unmatched junction bases numbered 8, after V lost 0 bases and J lost 8 bases. The CDR3 sequence is 15 residues long.

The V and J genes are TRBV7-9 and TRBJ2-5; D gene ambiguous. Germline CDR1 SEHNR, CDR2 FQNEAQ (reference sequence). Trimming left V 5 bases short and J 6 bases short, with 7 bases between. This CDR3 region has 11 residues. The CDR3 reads CASSPGKTQYF. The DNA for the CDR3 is TGTGCCAGCAGCCCCGGAAAGACCCAGTACTTC.

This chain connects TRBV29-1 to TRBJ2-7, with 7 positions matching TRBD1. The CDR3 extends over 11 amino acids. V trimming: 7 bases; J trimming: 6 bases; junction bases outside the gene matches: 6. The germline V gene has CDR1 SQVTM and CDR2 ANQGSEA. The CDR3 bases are TGCAGCGCCACAGGGGTTTTCGAGCAGTACTTC. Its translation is CSATGVFEQYF.

The CDR3 loop reads CASSQTTQSGNTIYF. The CDR3 DNA reads as TGTGCCAGTAGTCAGACGACACAATCTGGAAACACCATATATTTT. This chain links TRBV19 with TRBJ1-3; D unresolved. Germline lookup yields CDR1 LNHDA and CDR2 SQIVND (reference sequence). This CDR3 contains 15 residues. Trimming stripped 5 bases from V and 1 base from J, with 12 bases between.

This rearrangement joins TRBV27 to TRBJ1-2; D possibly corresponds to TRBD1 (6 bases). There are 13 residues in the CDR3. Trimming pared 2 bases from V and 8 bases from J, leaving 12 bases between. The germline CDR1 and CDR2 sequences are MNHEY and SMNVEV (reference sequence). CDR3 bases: TGTGCCAGCAGTTTAGTAGTGGGGGCGGGCTACACCTTC. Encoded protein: CASSLVVGAGYTF.